These 31 T cell receptor beta chains originate from one sample sequenced in a study of blood T cell repertoires in COVID-19. Some clones are missing from TCRdb's copy, which holds only in-frame ones; the method was immunoSEQ multiplex PCR. Of around 67,000 clones listed, around nine tenths are singletons. Sequenced: peripheral blood. Receptors originate from a woman aged 80 or over with active or convalescent COVID-19.

V gene TRBV3-1 (or the pseudogene TRBV3-2) combines with J gene TRBJ2-7, with 8 bases matching TRBD1. Germline V gives CDR1 LGHDT, CDR2 YNNKEL (reference sequence). Trimming removed 5 bases from V and 2 bases from J; junction bases left unmatched: 5. The CDR3 is 14 amino acids. The CDR3 DNA sequence: TGTGCCAGCAGCGAATCAGGGGGCCCCTACGAGCAGTACTTC. Translating gives CASSESGGPYEQYF.

The V call is TRBV2, the J call TRBJ1-6; TRBD1 is a possible D gene (6 bases). Trimming removed 3 bases from V and 10 bases from J, with 13 bases in between. Germline assignment: CDR1 SNHLY and CDR2 FYNNEI. This CDR3 is built from 14 residues. The CDR3 reads CASSDGGARSPLHF. In DNA form, the CDR3 reads TGTGCCAGCAGTGATGGGGGGGCTCGGTCACCCCTCCACTTT.

The CDR3 coding sequence is TGTGCCAGCGGGAGGGTTGGCTACACCTTC. It is translated as CASGRVGYTF. The chain is built from TRBV2 and TRBJ1-2; no firm D call. Trimming pared 8 bases from V and 7 bases from J, leaving 8 bases between. The CDR3 spans 10 residues. Germline V gives CDR1 SNHLY, CDR2 FYNNEI.

This chain uses TRBV5-1 with TRBJ1-4; TRBD1 matches 9 bases. The CDR3 is made up of 15 amino acids. Germline lookup yields CDR1 SGHRS and CDR2 YFSETQ. The V and J ends lost 4 bases and 7 bases, in that order; junction bases with no gene match: 8. In nucleotides, the CDR3 is TGCGCCAGCAGCCTGCCGGGACAGGGTGGTGAAAAACTGTTTTTT. It specifies CASSLPGQGGEKLFF.

The J gene is TRBJ2-3, the V gene TRBV14; 8 positions agree with TRBD1. The CDR3 has 15 amino acids. Per the germline V gene, CDR1 is SGHDN and CDR2 is FVKESK. V shed 4 bases and J 4 bases; nucleotides not matched to a gene: 7. Here the CDR3 DNA reads TGTGCCAGCAGCCGAATACAGGGGGGATCAGATACGCAGTATTTT. It codes for CASSRIQGGSDTQYF. The entire variable domain, with the rest obtained from reference TRBV14 and TRBJ2-3, is as follows: EAGVTQFPSHSVIEKGQTVTLRCDPISGHDNLYWYRRVMGKEIKFLLHFVKESKQDESGMPNNRFLAERTGGTYSTLKVQPAELEDSGVYFCASSRIQGGSDTQYFGPGTRLTVL.

This chain uses TRBV6-6 with TRBJ1-2; weak D call: TRBD1 (5 bases). V was clipped by 1 base and J by 2 bases, with 8 bases between them. The length of the CDR3 is 14 residues. Germline-derived CDR1 and CDR2 are MNHNY and SVGAGI (reference sequence). The CDR3 here is CASSYYRTNYGYTF. CDR3 bases: TGTGCCAGCAGTTACTACAGGACGAACTATGGCTACACCTTC.

V is TRBV12-5 and J is TRBJ2-2; 7 bases align to TRBD1. Looked up from germline, CDR1 is LGHNT and CDR2 is FRNRAP. The CDR3 loop spans 15 amino acids. The ends lost 5 bases at V and 2 bases at J; junction bases unmatched: 5. CDR3 sequence (DNA): TGTGCTAGTGGTCCGGGACAGATAAACACCGGGGAGCTGTTTTTT. This gives the protein CASGPGQINTGELFF.

V is TRBV19 and J is TRBJ2-3; 7 bases fit TRBD2. The CDR3 is 14 residues long. The V gene's germline CDR1 is LNHDA and CDR2 SQIVND (reference sequence). Unmatched junction bases numbered 7, after V lost 4 bases and J lost 6 bases. Here the CDR3 reads CASSKGGRGDTQYF. The CDR3 nucleotides are TGTGCCAGTAGTAAAGGCGGGAGAGGGGATACGCAGTATTTT.

DNA of the CDR3: TGTGCCAGCAGCCCTAGATCCCAACATGAGCAGTTCTTC. Translating it yields CASSPRSQHEQFF. The chain recombines TRBV3-1 (or the pseudogene TRBV3-2) with TRBJ2-1; D not resolved. Germline values: CDR1 LGHDT, CDR2 YNNKEL (reference sequence). The CDR3 runs to 13 residues. The V end was cut by 4 bases, the J end by 8 bases, with 12 bases between.

The CDR3 region is CASKSGTGDEKLFF. The CDR3 DNA reads TGTGCCAGCAAATCCGGGACAGGGGATGAAAAACTGTTTTTT. The genes are TRBV2 and TRBJ1-4, with 10 nucleotides matching TRBD1. The CDR3 is 14 residues long. V was pared by 7 bases and J by 6 bases, with 5 bases of the junction left unmatched. Per germline, CDR1 SNHLY and CDR2 FYNNEI.

The chain uses TRBV6-5 and TRBJ2-1; 11 bases are shared with TRBD2. The CDR3 has 15 amino acids. After removal of 7 bases from V and 6 bases from J, the junction contained 8 bases not matched to a gene. CDR1 MNHEY and CDR2 SVGAGI come from the germline V gene. CDR3 DNA: TGTGCCAGCACCAGACTAGCGGGAAACGGCAATGAGCAGTTCTTC. As protein: CASTRLAGNGNEQFF.

This clone was detected only once. This chain uses TRBV4-3 with TRBJ2-1; TRBD2 is a possible D gene (5 bases). The CDR3 consists of 17 residues. Germline CDR1 and CDR2: LGHNA and YSLEER. Trimming removed 3 bases at V and 6 bases at J, with 21 bases between. The CDR3 DNA sequence: TGCGCCAGCAGCCACACACCGTTAGCGCGACTCACCAATGAGCAGTTCTTC. Its protein is CASSHTPLARLTNEQFF.

This clone was counted a few times. This chain uses TRBV9 with TRBJ1-1; 7 bases are a match to TRBD1. CDR1 and CDR2 from the germline V gene are SGDLS and YYNGEE. V lost 0 bases and J lost 7; bases outside the gene matches: 9. CDR3 length: 15 amino acids. This CDR3 is CASSVGTGYDSEAFF. CDR3 DNA sequence: TGTGCCAGCAGCGTAGGGACAGGCTACGATAGTGAAGCTTTCTTT.

This clone has just one count. The chain is built from TRBV6-6 and TRBJ1-6; D is possibly TRBD1 (5 bases). The CDR3 length is 14 residues. Germline CDR1 reads MNHNY; CDR2 reads SVGAGI (reference sequence). V was shortened by 2 bases and J by 7 bases, with 9 bases between the two germline ends. DNA of the CDR3: TGTGCCAGCAGTTACGGGGCAATGAATTCACCCCTCCACTTT. Its protein product is CASSYGAMNSPLHF.

The chain links TRBV14 to TRBJ1-4; D perhaps matches TRBD1 (6 bases). The V and J ends lost 3 bases and 4 bases respectively, with 12 bases between them. Looked up from germline, CDR1 is SGHDN and CDR2 is FVKESK. The CDR3 loop spans 15 amino acids. The CDR3 protein is CASSQVGHLNEKLFF. The CDR3 DNA reads TGTGCCAGCAGCCAGGTGGGACACCTTAATGAAAAACTGTTTTTT. The whole variable domain, filled in from reference TRBV14 and TRBJ1-4, reads EAGVTQFPSHSVIEKGQTVTLRCDPISGHDNLYWYRRVMGKEIKFLLHFVKESKQDESGMPNNRFLAERTGGTYSTLKVQPAELEDSGVYFCASSQVGHLNEKLFFGSGTQLSVL.

The rearrangement joins TRBV7-8 to TRBJ1-2, with 10 bases lining up with TRBD1. The CDR3 covers 14 residues. With V trimmed by 5 bases and J by 4 bases, 4 bases remained unmatched. CDR1 SGHVS and CDR2 FQNEAQ come from the germline V gene. The CDR3 nucleotides are TGTGCCAGCAGCCCAGGACAGGGGGGCTATGGCTACACCTTC. This translates into CASSPGQGGYGYTF.

The gene calls are TRBV2 and TRBJ2-1; TRBD2 aligns across 10 bases. The CDR3 has 15 amino acids. CDR1 and CDR2 (germline): SNHLY, FYNNEI. Trimming cost V 6 bases and J 3 bases; bases outside gene matches: 5. Here the CDR3 DNA reads TGTGCCAGCAGCGAATCTAGCGGGGGCTACAATGAGCAGTTCTTC. Its protein product is CASSESSGGYNEQFF. Drawing the rest from reference TRBV2 and TRBJ2-1, the complete variable domain is EPEVTQTPSHQVTQMGQEVILRCVPISNHLYFYWYRQILGQKVEFLVSFYNNEISEKSEIFDDQFSVERPDGSNFTLKIRSTKLEDSAMYFCASSESSGGYNEQFFGPGTRLTVL.

The rearrangement joins TRBV2 to TRBJ2-4, with D uncertain. Trimming left V 6 bases short and J 1 base short, with 7 bases between. This CDR3 region has 13 residues. Germline lookup yields CDR1 SNHLY and CDR2 FYNNEI. The CDR3 nucleotides read TGTGCCAGCAGCCCTCGGGCCAAAAACATTCAGTACTTC. This gives the protein CASSPRAKNIQYF. Full variable domain (rest looked up from reference TRBV2 and TRBJ2-4): EPEVTQTPSHQVTQMGQEVILRCVPISNHLYFYWYRQILGQKVEFLVSFYNNEISEKSEIFDDQFSVERPDGSNFTLKIRSTKLEDSAMYFCASSPRAKNIQYFGAGTRLSVL.

The chain couples TRBV11-2 to TRBJ2-2; D is possibly TRBD2 (6 bases). Trimming removed 1 base at V and 1 base at J, with 10 bases between. Germline V gene lookup returns CDR1 SGHAT and CDR2 FQNNGV. The CDR3 totals 16 residues. The chain's CDR3 is CASSLVPGGNTGELFF. CDR3 bases: TGTGCCAGCAGCTTAGTTCCCGGGGGGAACACCGGGGAGCTGTTTTTT.

The chain couples TRBV10-3 to TRBJ1-2; possibly TRBD1 for D (5 bases). V lost 2 bases and J lost 8, with 15 bases in between. Looked up from germline, CDR1 is ENHRY and CDR2 is SYGVKD. The CDR3 loop spans 14 amino acids. Here the CDR3 DNA reads TGTGCCATCAGTGAGGCGGGGGAGGTATACGGCTACACCTTC. Its translation: CAISEAGEVYGYTF.

The V gene is TRBV11-3, the J gene TRBJ2-7; no reliable D call. This CDR3 contains 14 residues. Trimming cost V 5 bases and J 1 base, with 12 bases left between them. In germline, CDR1 is SGHNT, CDR2 YENEEA. The CDR3 is CASSQPMASYEQYF. The DNA for the CDR3 is TGTGCCAGCAGCCAACCGATGGCATCCTACGAGCAGTACTTC.

This sequence joins TRBV9 and TRBJ1-1; 7 bases map to TRBD1. The V segment lost 3 bases and the J segment 5 bases; nucleotides outside the gene matches: 4. The CDR3 is 13 amino acids. Germline V gene sequence: CDR1 SGDLS, CDR2 YYNGEE. CDR3 coding DNA: TGTGCCAGCAGCGCGACAGGGCGGACTGAAGCTTTCTTT. Amino acids: CASSATGRTEAFF.

The V and J genes are TRBV20-1 and TRBJ1-2; TRBD1 matches 7 bases. J gave up 4 bases and V 3 bases, and 8 bases lay outside the gene matches. Germline lookup yields CDR1 DFQATT and CDR2 SNEGSKA (reference sequence). The CDR3 runs to 14 residues. In DNA, the CDR3 is TGCAGTGCTAGTAGCCCGGGACAGCCCTATGGCTACACCTTC. Translation: CSASSPGQPYGYTF.

The chain has TRBV6-5 and TRBJ1-2; the match to TRBD1 covers 9 bases. Germline lookup yields CDR1 MNHEY and CDR2 SVGAGI. This CDR3 comprises 15 residues. V gave up 5 bases and J gave up 4 bases; unmatched junction bases: 8. CDR3 sequence: CASSPDRGRGYGYTF. CDR3 sequence (DNA): TGTGCCAGCAGTCCGGACAGGGGAAGGGGCTATGGCTACACCTTC.

This clone was counted once. The rearrangement uses TRBV27 and TRBJ1-5, with 8 bases matching TRBD1. The CDR3 covers 15 residues. The J segment lost 3 bases and the V segment lost 5 bases, leaving 6 bases of the junction unmatched. Germline values: CDR1 MNHEY, CDR2 SMNVEV (reference sequence). This CDR3 is CASSRTGSPNQPQHF. The CDR3 bases are TGTGCCAGCAGTCGGACAGGGTCACCCAATCAGCCCCAGCATTTT.

The J gene is TRBJ2-3, the V gene TRBV6-1; weak D call: TRBD2 (5 bases). Germline loops: CDR1 MNHNS, CDR2 SASEGT. The germline V and J ends were trimmed by 1 base and 7 bases, with 9 bases remaining between them. This CDR3 comprises 13 residues. The CDR3 protein is CASSEVGGYTQYF. CDR3 coding DNA: TGTGCCAGCAGTGAAGTCGGCGGGTATACGCAGTATTTT.

V gene TRBV19 combines with J gene TRBJ1-1; tentative D call: TRBD1 (6 bases). Trimming pared 5 bases from V and 4 bases from J, leaving 11 bases between. The CDR3 runs 13 residues. Germline V lookup: CDR1 LNHDA, CDR2 SQIVND (reference sequence). The CDR3: CASSYNRATEAFF. As DNA, the CDR3 is TGTGCCAGTAGTTACAACAGGGCCACTGAAGCTTTCTTT. Supplemented by reference TRBV19 and TRBJ1-1, the full variable domain reads DGGITQSPKYLFRKEGQNVTLSCEQNLNHDAMYWYRQDPGQGLRLIYYSQIVNDFQKGDIAEGYSVSREKKESFPLTVTSAQKNPTAFYLCASSYNRATEAFFGQGTRLTVV.

This chain uses TRBV6-5 with TRBJ2-3; TRBD1 agrees at 8 bases. After removal of 2 bases from V and 2 bases from J, the junction contained 6 bases not matched to a gene. The CDR3 has 16 amino acids. Germline V CDR1 and CDR2: MNHEY, SVGAGI. The DNA of the CDR3 is TGTGCCAGCAGTTACGGGCAGGGGGCGTCCACAGATACGCAGTATTTT. This gives the protein CASSYGQGASTDTQYF.

V usage is TRBV7-2 and J usage is TRBJ2-3; D ambiguous. Germline V gives CDR1 SGHTA, CDR2 FQGNSA. Trimming left V 5 bases short and J 0 bases short, with 18 bases between. There are 17 residues in the CDR3. The CDR3 here is CASSPKVRAPSTDTQYF. The CDR3 DNA follows: TGTGCCAGCAGCCCGAAAGTTCGCGCCCCTAGCACAGATACGCAGTATTTT.

The V gene is TRBV5-8, the J gene TRBJ1-4, with no clear D. The CDR3 sequence is 15 residues long. CDR1 and CDR2 (germline): SGHTS, YDEGEE. V was clipped by 3 bases and J by 4 bases, with 13 bases between them. For the CDR3, the DNA is TGTGCCAGCAGCTCTTTGGGGAGAGTTAATGAAAAACTGTTTTTT. Translating gives CASSSLGRVNEKLFF. Full variable domain (outside the CDR3, taken from reference TRBV5-8 and TRBJ1-4): EAGVTQSPTHLIKTRGQQATLRCSPISGHTSVYWYQQALGLGLQFLLWYDEGEERNRGNFPPRFSGRQFPNYSSELNVNALELEDSALYLCASSSLGRVNEKLFFGSGTQLSVL.

The CDR3 DNA is TGTGCCAGCAGCTTAGGACCAGACAGGACTGAAGCTTTCTTT. It codes for CASSLGPDRTEAFF. This chain connects TRBV11-3 to TRBJ1-1, with a possible D match to TRBD1 (6 bases). Trimming took 1 base from V and 5 from J, leaving 11 bases between them. The CDR3 extends over 14 amino acids. Germline V lookup: CDR1 SGHNT, CDR2 YENEEA.